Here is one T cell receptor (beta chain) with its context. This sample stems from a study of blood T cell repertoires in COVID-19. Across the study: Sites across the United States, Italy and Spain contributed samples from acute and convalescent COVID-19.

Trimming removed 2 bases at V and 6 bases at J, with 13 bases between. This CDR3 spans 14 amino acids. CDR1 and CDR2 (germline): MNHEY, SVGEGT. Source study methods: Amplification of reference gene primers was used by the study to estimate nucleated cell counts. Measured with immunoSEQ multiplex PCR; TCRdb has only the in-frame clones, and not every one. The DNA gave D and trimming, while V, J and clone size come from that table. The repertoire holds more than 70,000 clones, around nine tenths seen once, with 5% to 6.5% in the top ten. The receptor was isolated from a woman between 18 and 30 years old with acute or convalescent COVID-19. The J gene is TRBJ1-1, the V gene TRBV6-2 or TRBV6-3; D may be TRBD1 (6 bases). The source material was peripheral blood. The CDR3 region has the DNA TGTGCCAGCAGTTACCCAACAGGGACCGCTGAAGCTTTCTTT. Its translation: CASSYPTGTAEAFF.